This is a list of T cell receptor beta chains from one sample in a study of PD-1 blockade in classical Hodgkin lymphoma. Only in-frame clones appear in the TCRdb table, and some are missing; sequencing was by immunoSEQ multiplex PCR. The sample lists 85,000 to 90,000 clones; 90% were seen once. This material consisted of peripheral blood mononuclear cells (PBMCs), taken before the fourth cycle of nivolumab. These receptors were taken from a human donor with classical Hodgkin lymphoma. The CDR3 runs from the conserved cysteine through the conserved F or W. The D gene is left open where the match is weak. The size field is filled for only some rows; it gives once, few, many or a size class.

j_call v_call d_call clone_size cdr3_length cdr3_nt cdr3_aa
TRBJ2-7 TRBV5-4 . . 14 TGTGCCAGCAGCTTGGAAGGGTATACCTACGAGCAGTACTTC CASSLEGYTYEQYF
TRBJ1-1 TRBV9 . . 12 TGTGCCAGCAGCGTAGACAACACTGAAGCTTTCTTT CASSVDNTEAFF
TRBJ2-5 TRBV11-1 . . 15 TGTGCCAGCAGCTTAGACGGGATTATTCGGGAGACCCAGTACTTC CASSLDGIIRETQYF
TRBJ1-3 TRBV28 . . 14 TGTGCCAGCAGTTTGACAGGTACTGGAAACACCATATATTTT CASSLTGTGNTIYF
TRBJ2-2 TRBV7-2 TRBD2 . 16 TGTGCCAGCAGCTATAATAGCGGGTACTACACCGGGGAGCTGTTTTTT CASSYNSGYYTGELFF
TRBJ1-1 TRBV18 TRBD1 . 16 TGTGCCAGCTCACCACGGAAGGGGGCCTTGAACACTGAAGCTTTCTTT CASSPRKGALNTEAFF
TRBJ1-1 TRBV7-9 . . 16 TGTGCCAGCAGCTCCAGGGGTAAACAGGTCAACACTGAAGCTTTCTTT CASSSRGKQVNTEAFF
TRBJ2-7 TRBV27 . once 13 TGTGCCAGCACCTTTAATGGGGGATACGAGCAGTACTTC CASTFNGGYEQYF
TRBJ1-4 TRBV30 TRBD1 . 17 TGTGCCTGGAGTGGCTCCAGGGGGCCGACCCCTAATGAAAAACTGTTTTTT CAWSGSRGPTPNEKLFF
TRBJ1-1 TRBV10-3 . . 14 TGTGCCATCAGTGGGAAGGGCATGAACACTGAAGCTTTCTTT CAISGKGMNTEAFF
TRBJ1-5 TRBV30 . . 19 TGTGCCTGGAGTGTCATGAGGACTTATAGCAATCGGGGCAATCAGCCCCAGCATTTT CAWSVMRTYSNRGNQPQHF
TRBJ1-1 TRBV19 . . 12 TGTGCCAGTAGTGGGAGTTATACTGAAGCTTTCTTT CASSGSYTEAFF
TRBJ2-1 TRBV11-2 . . 13 TGTGCCAGCAGCCGCGGGGTACAAGAGACCCAGTTCTTC CASSRGVQETQFF
TRBJ2-7 TRBV5-5 . . 14 TGTGCCAGCACTCGCAGTGGTTCCTCGTACGAGCAGTACTTC CASTRSGSSYEQYF
TRBJ1-2 TRBV6-5 . . 14 TGTGCCAGCAGTGACAATGGGGCTCCCCATGGCTACACCTTC CASSDNGAPHGYTF
TRBJ2-7 TRBV5-6 . . 13 TGTGCCAGCAGCTTGGGTCAGATCTACGAGCAGTACTTC CASSLGQIYEQYF
TRBJ2-1 TRBV9 . . 16 TGTGCCAGCAGCACTCCTGTCCGAAGCCAATCCAATGAGCAGTTCTTC CASSTPVRSQSNEQFF
TRBJ1-4 TRBV2 TRBD1 . 16 TGTGCCACTGAACCGGGACAGGGAACGAAGGGTGAAAAACTGTTTTTT CATEPGQGTKGEKLFF
TRBJ1-2 TRBV20-1 . . 11 TGCAGTGCTGGTCGTCCCTATGGCTACACCTTC CSAGRPYGYTF
TRBJ2-1 TRBV7-2 . once 12 TGTGCCAGCAGCTTAGCGAGGACTGGACAGTTCTTC CASSLARTGQFF
TRBJ2-2 TRBV19 TRBD2 . 15 TGTGCCAGTAGTAAGGCGGGGGGGCACACCGGGGAGCTGTTTTTT CASSKAGGHTGELFF